This passage covers 30 T cell receptor beta chains from one sample sequenced in a study of blood T cell repertoires in COVID-19. TCRdb keeps only in-frame clones here, not all; method: immunoSEQ multiplex PCR. Of hundreds of thousands of clones listed, more than 85% are singletons. Sample: PBMCs or T cells enriched from blood (not recorded which). The source is a woman aged 25-40 years who had recovered from COVID-19.

The gene calls are TRBV7-9 and TRBJ2-2, with 7 bases lining up with TRBD1. The CDR3 consists of 15 residues. The V gene's germline CDR1 is SEHNR and CDR2 FQNEAQ (reference sequence). V lost 4 bases and J lost 4; bases outside the gene matches: 6. CDR3 DNA: TGTGCCAGCAGCTACGACAGGGCGGGCACCGGGGAGCTGTTTTTT. Its translation is CASSYDRAGTGELFF. Filled out from reference TRBV7-9 and TRBJ2-2, the complete variable domain reads DTGVSQNPRHKITKRGQNVTFRCDPISEHNRLYWYRQTLGQGPEFLTYFQNEAQLEKSRLLSDRFSAERPKGSFSTLEIQRTEQGDSAMYLCASSYDRAGTGELFFGEGSRLTVL.

The V and J genes are TRBV7-9 and TRBJ2-1; 11 nucleotides agree with TRBD2. Germline V gene lookup returns CDR1 SEHNR and CDR2 FQNEAQ (reference sequence). CDR3 length: 16 amino acids. The V segment lost 4 bases and the J segment 6 bases; nucleotides outside the gene matches: 8. CDR3: CASSSYGLAGINEQFF. CDR3 nucleotides: TGTGCCAGCAGCTCATATGGACTAGCGGGCATCAATGAGCAGTTCTTC.

This clone was found once. The V and J genes are TRBV5-1 and TRBJ2-3; possibly TRBD2 for D (6 bases). This CDR3 region has 16 residues. The germline V gene encodes CDR1 SGHRS and CDR2 YFSETQ. Trimming pared 0 bases from V and 4 bases from J, leaving 15 bases between. The CDR3 DNA follows: TGCGCCAGCAGCTTGGGGCGGGGAGCGGTCGCAGATACGCAGTATTTT. Protein product: CASSLGRGAVADTQYF.

The rearrangement joins TRBV25-1 to TRBJ2-3; tentatively, D is TRBD1 (5 bases). V dropped 0 bases and J dropped 1 base, with 8 bases sitting between them. The CDR3 covers 15 residues. Germline CDR1 MGHDK, CDR2 SYGVNS. CDR3 in amino acids: CASSEYREGTDTQYF. DNA of the CDR3: TGTGCCAGCAGTGAATACAGGGAAGGCACAGATACGCAGTATTTT.

The genes are TRBV6-5 and TRBJ1-2; 9 bases match TRBD1. Trimming removed 6 bases from V and 8 bases from J; junction bases left unmatched: 7. The CDR3 sequence is 13 residues long. The germline CDR1 and CDR2 sequences are MNHEY and SVGAGI. The chain's CDR3 is CASSGTGGKGYTF. In nucleotides, the CDR3 is TGTGCCAGCAGCGGCACAGGGGGCAAGGGCTACACCTTC.

V and J are TRBV30 and TRBJ1-1, with D uncertain. From germline, CDR1 is GTSNPN and CDR2 SVGIG (reference sequence). The V end lost 3 bases, the J end lost 1 base, and 3 bases lay between the germline ends. This CDR3 has 11 amino acids. The DNA for the CDR3 is TGTGCCTGGAGAGCGAACACTGAAGCTTTCTTT. Translated, it gives CAWRANTEAFF.

Only one count was recorded for this clone. The J gene is TRBJ1-1, the V gene TRBV5-1; tentative D call: TRBD1 (5 bases). Germline CDR1 reads SGHRS; CDR2 reads YFSETQ. V lost 4 bases, J lost 0 bases, and 16 bases lay in between. The CDR3 loop spans 16 amino acids. The chain's CDR3 is CASSHQGSRMNTEAFF. CDR3 DNA sequence: TGCGCCAGCAGCCACCAGGGCAGTCGGATGAACACTGAAGCTTTCTTT.

The V call is TRBV13, the J call TRBJ1-2; the D gene is possibly TRBD1 (5 bases). CDR1 is PRHDT, CDR2 FYEKMQ, per germline (reference sequence). CDR3 length: 14 residues. V dropped 0 bases and J dropped 2 bases, with 7 bases sitting between them. CDR3 loop: CASSLGRANYGYTF. The DNA for the CDR3 is TGTGCCAGCAGCTTAGGCAGGGCGAACTATGGCTACACCTTC.

The chain is built from TRBV12-3 or TRBV12-4 and TRBJ1-2, with 9 bases fitting TRBD1. V trimming: 6 bases; J trimming: 7 bases; junction bases outside the gene matches: 6. The CDR3 runs 13 residues. Written as DNA, the CDR3 is TGTGCCAGCAGCCTGGACAGGGGTGGTGGCTACACCTTC. Translated, it gives CASSLDRGGGYTF.

About this clone: In the same sample, other DNA sequences code for this CDR3. The chain carries TRBV7-8 and TRBJ1-5, with D possibly matching TRBD1 (5 bases). Germline assignment: CDR1 SGHVS and CDR2 FQNEAQ. V was pared by 1 base and J by 2 bases, with 6 bases between. CDR3 length: 14 amino acids. Here the CDR3 reads CASSLGGGNQPQHF. For the CDR3, the DNA is TGTGCCAGCAGCTTAGGGGGGGGCAATCAGCCCCAGCATTTT.

This chain uses TRBV5-4 with TRBJ2-3, with TRBD2 matching 13 bases. Per the germline V gene, CDR1 is SGHNT and CDR2 is YYREEE (reference sequence). The V segment lost 4 bases and the J segment 5 bases; nucleotides outside the gene matches: 7. The length of the CDR3 is 16 residues. The CDR3 coding sequence is TGTGCCAGCAGCCCCCGGACTAGCGGGAGATTAGATACGCAGTATTTT. The encoded protein is CASSPRTSGRLDTQYF.

The rearrangement joins TRBV10-2 to TRBJ1-2; D is perhaps TRBD1 (5 bases). This CDR3 contains 15 residues. Trimming shortened V by 0 bases and J by 5 bases, and 13 bases separated the two germline ends. Germline values: CDR1 WSHSY, CDR2 SAAADI. CDR3 nucleotides: TGCGCCAGCAGTGAGTCGACGGGAGGGGCATATGGCTACACCTTC. Its protein product is CASSESTGGAYGYTF.

The chain couples TRBV19 to TRBJ1-2, with D perhaps matching TRBD1 (6 bases). CDR1 LNHDA and CDR2 SQIVND come from the germline V gene (reference sequence). V was cut by 8 bases and J by 2 bases, with 21 bases left in between. The CDR3 extends over 16 amino acids. CDR3 sequence: CASRPNPVGGNYGYTF. The CDR3 DNA sequence: TGTGCCAGTCGACCTAACCCCGTTGGGGGCAACTATGGCTACACCTTC. Filled out from reference TRBV19 and TRBJ1-2, the complete variable domain reads DGGITQSPKYLFRKEGQNVTLSCEQNLNHDAMYWYRQDPGQGLRLIYYSQIVNDFQKGDIAEGYSVSREKKESFPLTVTSAQKNPTAFYLCASRPNPVGGNYGYTFGSGTRLTVV.

The V call is TRBV5-1, the J call TRBJ2-3; D call uncertain. The CDR3 extends over 15 amino acids. Trimming removed 0 bases at V and 0 bases at J, with 8 bases between. Germline-derived CDR1 and CDR2 are SGHRS and YFSETQ. The CDR3 nucleotides read TGCGCCAGCAGCTTGGCAATAGCTAGCACAGATACGCAGTATTTT. This encodes CASSLAIASTDTQYF.

CDR3 sequence (DNA): TGTGCCAGCAGTTGGGCCTCTGGAAACACCATATATTTT. It translates to CASSWASGNTIYF. The V call is TRBV6-5, the J call TRBJ1-3; D is ambiguous. The length of the CDR3 is 13 residues. The ends were cut back, 4 bases at V and 0 bases at J, with 4 bases in the middle. Germline lookup yields CDR1 MNHEY and CDR2 SVGAGI.

V usage is TRBV19 and J usage is TRBJ1-5; D perhaps matches TRBD1 (6 bases). This CDR3 comprises 15 residues. V lost 4 bases to trimming and J lost 1 base, with 11 bases between them. Germline V gives CDR1 LNHDA, CDR2 SQIVND (reference sequence). The CDR3 reads CASSTGGTSNQPQHF. The CDR3 DNA reads as TGTGCCAGTAGTACGGGGGGCACGAGCAATCAGCCCCAGCATTTT.

In this sample, this clone turned up once. V usage is TRBV5-1 and J usage is TRBJ1-6; D is unresolved. There are 13 residues in the CDR3. The germline gives CDR1 SGHRS, CDR2 YFSETQ. The germline V and J ends were trimmed by 0 bases and 7 bases, with 5 bases remaining between them. CDR3 amino acids: CASSLDWNSPLHF. DNA of the CDR3: TGCGCCAGCAGCTTGGACTGGAATTCACCCCTCCACTTT.

The chain employs TRBV13 and TRBJ2-7, with 10 nucleotides matching TRBD2. The germline gives CDR1 PRHDT, CDR2 FYEKMQ (reference sequence). The trim removed 5 bases at V and 5 bases at J, leaving 9 bases unmatched. This CDR3 spans 15 amino acids. CDR3 amino acids: CASSVSGGPRHEQYF. CDR3 nucleotides: TGTGCCAGCAGCGTTAGCGGGGGGCCGCGGCACGAGCAGTACTTC. Using reference TRBV13 and TRBJ2-7 for the parts outside the CDR3, the full variable domain is AAGVIQSPRHLIKEKRETATLKCYPIPRHDTVYWYQQGPGQDPQFLISFYEKMQSDKGSIPDRFSAQQFSDYHSELNMSSLELGDSALYFCASSVSGGPRHEQYFGPGTRLTVT.

This clone has just one count. This chain links TRBV25-1 with TRBJ2-3; tentatively, D is TRBD2 (6 bases). CDR3 length: 14 amino acids. Trimming shortened V by 6 bases and J by 2 bases, and 12 bases separated the two germline ends. Germline V gives CDR1 MGHDK, CDR2 SYGVNS. CDR3 bases: TGTGCCAGCAGGAGGAGGGCCCTCACAGATACGCAGTATTTT. Translation: CASRRRALTDTQYF.

The chain recombines TRBV7-8 with TRBJ2-1; TRBD2 aligns across 7 bases. This CDR3 spans 15 amino acids. Losses at the gene ends were 1 base for V and 10 bases for J; bases not matched to a gene: 10. Germline V gene lookup returns CDR1 SGHVS and CDR2 FQNEAQ. The CDR3 region is CASSLEGGGSGEQFF. DNA of the CDR3: TGTGCCAGCAGCTTAGAGGGTGGCGGGAGTGGCGAGCAGTTCTTC.

The chain couples TRBV5-8 to TRBJ1-2, with a weak D call TRBD1 (6 bases). CDR1 and CDR2 (germline): SGHTS, YDEGEE. This CDR3 region has 14 residues. V was trimmed by 0 bases and J by 4 bases, leaving 10 bases between them. CDR3 sequence reads: CASSLGDIFYGYTF. The CDR3 DNA sequence: TGTGCCAGCAGCTTGGGGGACATCTTCTATGGCTACACCTTC.

The chain couples TRBV7-9 to TRBJ1-2; TRBD1 is a possible D gene (6 bases). With 0 bases removed from V and 4 bases from J, the gap between germline ends came to 9 bases. Per the germline V gene, CDR1 is SEHNR and CDR2 is FQNEAQ (reference sequence). This CDR3 has 14 residues. In nucleotides, the CDR3 is TGTGCCAGCAGCTTAGCAGGGGGTACCTATGGCTACACCTTC. This sequence encodes CASSLAGGTYGYTF.

This clone was observed a single time. The gene calls are TRBV5-1 and TRBJ2-1; 11 positions match TRBD1. After removal of 0 bases from V and 7 bases from J, the junction contained 6 bases not matched to a gene. The germline CDR1 and CDR2 sequences are SGHRS and YFSETQ. This CDR3 region has 16 residues. CDR3 nucleotide sequence: TGCGCCAGCAGCTTGGAAGGACAGGGGGCCTGGAATGAGCAGTTCTTC. Amino acids: CASSLEGQGAWNEQFF.

V and J are TRBV4-1 and TRBJ1-4; D is unresolved. The CDR3 runs to 13 residues. In germline, CDR1 is MGHRA, CDR2 YSYEKL. The V and J ends lost 1 base and 8 bases respectively, with 8 bases between them. In DNA, the CDR3 is TGCGCCAGCAGCCAAGCTAGTGGAGAAAAACTGTTTTTT. Its translation: CASSQASGEKLFF.

The rearrangement joins TRBV9 to TRBJ2-1; D is unclear. The V end was cut by 0 bases, the J end by 4 bases, with 14 bases between. Germline CDR1 reads SGDLS; CDR2 reads YYNGEE. The CDR3 totals 16 residues. CDR3 region: CASSVDGLSRYNEQFF. The CDR3 coding sequence is TGTGCCAGCAGCGTAGATGGCTTGTCCCGTTACAATGAGCAGTTCTTC. The whole variable domain, filled in from reference TRBV9 and TRBJ2-1, reads DSGVTQTPKHLITATGQRVTLRCSPRSGDLSVYWYQQSLDQGLQFLIQYYNGEERAKGNILERFSAQQFPDLHSELNLSSLELGDSALYFCASSVDGLSRYNEQFFGPGTRLTVL.

The genes are TRBV5-4 and TRBJ1-2, with no clear D. CDR1 and CDR2 from the germline V gene are SGHNT and YYREEE (reference sequence). V was trimmed by 0 bases and J by 4 bases, leaving 10 bases between them. This CDR3 is built from 14 residues. CDR3 region: CASSLDRSLYGYTF. Here the CDR3 DNA reads TGTGCCAGCAGCTTGGACAGATCCCTCTATGGCTACACCTTC.

The chain employs TRBV11-3 and TRBJ2-1; tentatively, D is TRBD1 (5 bases). CDR3 length: 16 amino acids. Deletions cut 4 bases from V and 2 bases from J, with 15 bases between. Germline lookup yields CDR1 SGHNT and CDR2 YENEEA. The CDR3 DNA reads as TGTGCCAGCAGCTGGGCCGGCAGGGCGGCCTACAATGAGCAGTTCTTC. Translated: CASSWAGRAAYNEQFF.

In its sample, this clone was seen once. The genes are TRBV15 and TRBJ1-2, with 7 bases lining up with TRBD1. V lost 3 bases, J lost 1 base, and 2 bases stayed unmatched. The germline V gene has CDR1 LNHNV and CDR2 YYDKDF (reference sequence). This CDR3 comprises 14 residues. This CDR3 is CATSSNRGNYGYTF. In nucleotides, the CDR3 is TGTGCCACCAGCAGTAACAGGGGTAACTATGGCTACACCTTC.

This chain joins TRBV12-5 and TRBJ1-2; D perhaps matches TRBD1 (5 bases). Trimming shortened V by 3 bases and J by 1 base, and 9 bases separated the two germline ends. Germline lookup yields CDR1 LGHNT and CDR2 FRNRAP. The CDR3 covers 14 residues. Here the CDR3 reads CASGFRDSNYGYTF. In DNA form, the CDR3 reads TGTGCTAGTGGTTTCCGCGACAGTAACTATGGCTACACCTTC.

The chain carries TRBV12-3 or TRBV12-4 and TRBJ1-1; D unresolved. The germline V and J ends were trimmed by 7 bases and 1 base, with 10 bases remaining between them. The CDR3 runs 13 residues. The CDR3 DNA follows: TGTGCCAGCATAGGACGGGAGAACACTGAAGCTTTCTTT. As protein: CASIGRENTEAFF.